These T cell receptor beta chains were read from a single sample in a study of preoperative IRX-2 immunotherapy in early breast cancer. Only in-frame clones appear in the TCRdb table, and some are missing; sequencing was by immunoSEQ multiplex PCR. Of around 35,000 clones detected, about 96% appear once; the ten largest clones hold approximately 6.5%. Sample collection occurred from a patient treated with IRX-2 immunotherapy. These receptors came from a human donor with breast cancer. Both conserved end residues are part of each CDR3. D genes are given only for firm matches. Only part of the rows carry a size: once, few, many, or a class if the clone is expanded.

size,V,D,J,CDR3,DNA
NA,TRBV12-5,NA,TRBJ2-5,CASAPTQGGQETQYF,TGTGCTAGTGCCCCAACACAGGGAGGTCAGGAGACCCAGTACTTC
NA,TRBV2,TRBD2,TRBJ2-2,CASGWASGPTGELFF,TGTGCCAGCGGGTGGGCTAGCGGACCTACCGGGGAGCTGTTTTTT
NA,TRBV7-6,TRBD1,TRBJ1-1,CASSFTGETEAFF,TGTGCCAGCAGCTTTACAGGGGAGACTGAAGCTTTCTTT
NA,TRBV19,NA,TRBJ2-1,CAAQNEQFF,TGTGCCGCACAGAATGAGCAGTTCTTC
NA,TRBV14,NA,TRBJ2-5,CASSQHHLERQTQYF,TGTGCCAGCAGCCAACACCACCTAGAGAGGCAGACCCAGTACTTC
NA,TRBV2,NA,TRBJ2-7,CASSERTYEQYF,TGTGCCAGCAGTGAACGAACCTACGAGCAGTACTTC
NA,TRBV9,NA,TRBJ1-4,CASSVDPERSEKLFF,TGTGCCAGCAGCGTAGACCCGGAGAGGAGCGAAAAACTGTTTTTT
NA,TRBV7-9,TRBD2,TRBJ2-5,CASSLLAGVAETQYF,TGTGCCAGCAGCTTGCTAGCGGGGGTTGCCGAGACCCAGTACTTC
NA,TRBV6-1,TRBD1,TRBJ2-7,CAGRQGEVYEQYF,TGTGCCGGCAGACAGGGGGAAGTCTACGAGCAGTACTTC
NA,TRBV19,TRBD1,TRBJ2-7,CASSIGQGSFYEQYF,TGTGCCAGTAGTATAGGACAGGGTTCTTTCTACGAGCAGTACTTC
NA,TRBV5-4,TRBD2,TRBJ2-3,CASSLQRGGKLSTDTQYF,TGTGCCAGCAGCTTGCAGCGGGGGGGCAAGCTTAGCACAGATACGCAGTATTTT
NA,TRBV5-1,NA,TRBJ2-3,CASSSEPPSDTQYF,TGCGCCAGCAGCTCCGAACCTCCGTCAGATACGCAGTATTTT
NA,TRBV9,TRBD2,TRBJ2-7,CASSASGTSYYEQYF,TGTGCCAGCAGCGCCTCCGGGACTAGCTACTACGAGCAGTACTTC
NA,TRBV29-1,TRBD2,TRBJ2-2,CSVRGGGRTGELFF,TGCAGCGTTCGGGGGGGAGGCAGGACCGGGGAGCTGTTTTTT
once,TRBV6-5,NA,TRBJ1-1,CASSYSGLTEAFF,TGTGCCAGCAGTTACTCCGGTCTCACTGAAGCTTTCTTT
once,TRBV5-1,NA,TRBJ2-3,CASSLGHFDRNTDTQYF,TGCGCCAGCAGCTTGGGCCACTTCGACAGAAACACAGATACGCAGTATTTT
once,TRBV27,NA,TRBJ2-7,CASRERYEQYF,TGTGCCAGCAGGGAAAGGTACGAGCAGTACTTC
NA,TRBV11-3,NA,TRBJ1-1,CASSQEGGAEAFF,TGTGCCAGCAGCCAGGAGGGGGGAGCAGAAGCTTTCTTT
NA,TRBV14,NA,TRBJ2-5,CASSQDKGRLVETQYF,TGTGCCAGCAGCCAAGACAAGGGTCGTCTGGTAGAGACCCAGTACTTC
NA,TRBV5-5,NA,TRBJ1-4,CASSLGPGRELFF,TGTGCCAGCAGCTTGGGTCCGGGGAGGGAACTGTTTTTT
NA,TRBV7-3,TRBD1,TRBJ2-5,CASSPGTGGAKTQYF,TGTGCCAGCAGTCCCGGGACAGGGGGCGCGAAGACCCAGTACTTC
NA,TRBV27,NA,TRBJ2-1,CASSWGTAHNEQFF,TGTGCCAGCAGTTGGGGGACTGCTCACAATGAGCAGTTCTTC
NA,TRBV15,TRBD1,TRBJ1-4,CATSRDWGGYRGRNEKLFF,TGTGCCACCAGCAGAGATTGGGGGGGCTACAGGGGGCGGAATGAAAAACTGTTTTTT